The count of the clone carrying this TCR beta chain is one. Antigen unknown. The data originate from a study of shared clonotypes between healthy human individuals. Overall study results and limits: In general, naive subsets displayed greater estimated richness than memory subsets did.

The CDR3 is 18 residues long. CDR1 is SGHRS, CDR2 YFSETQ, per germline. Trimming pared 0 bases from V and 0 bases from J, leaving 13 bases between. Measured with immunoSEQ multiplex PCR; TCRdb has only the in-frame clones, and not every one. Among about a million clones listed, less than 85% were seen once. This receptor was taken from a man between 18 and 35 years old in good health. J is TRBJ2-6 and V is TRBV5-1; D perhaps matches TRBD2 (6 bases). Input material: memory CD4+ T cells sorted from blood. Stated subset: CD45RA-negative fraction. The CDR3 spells CASSLGPAGSSGANVLTF. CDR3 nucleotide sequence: TGCGCCAGCAGCTTGGGTCCCGCGGGGAGCTCTGGGGCCAACGTCCTGACTTTC. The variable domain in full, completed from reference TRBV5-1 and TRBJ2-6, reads KAGVTQTPRYLIKTRGQQVTLSCSPISGHRSVSWYQQTPGQGLQFLFEYFSETQRNKGNFPGRFSGRQFSNSRSEMNVSTLELGDSALYLCASSLGPAGSSGANVLTFGAGSRLTVL.